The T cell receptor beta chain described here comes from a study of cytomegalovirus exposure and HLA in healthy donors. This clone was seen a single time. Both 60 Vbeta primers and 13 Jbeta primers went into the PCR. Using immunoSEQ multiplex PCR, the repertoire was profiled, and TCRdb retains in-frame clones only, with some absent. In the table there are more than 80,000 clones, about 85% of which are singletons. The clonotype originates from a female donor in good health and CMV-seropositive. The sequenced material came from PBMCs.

The CDR3 DNA follows: TGTGCCAGCAGCCTCGGGACAGATTCCTACGAGCAGTACTTC. Amino acid sequence: CASSLGTDSYEQYF. V and J are TRBV5-4 and TRBJ2-7; TRBD1 matches at 7 bases. The CDR3 has 14 residues. The V gene's germline CDR1 is SGHNT and CDR2 YYREEE (reference sequence). V lost 4 bases, J lost 1 base, and 5 bases stayed unmatched.